What follows are 27 T cell receptor beta chains derived from one specimen sequenced in a study of cytomegalovirus exposure and HLA in healthy donors. Clones were read by immunoSEQ multiplex PCR, and TCRdb kept only the in-frame ones, dropping some. The table has 200,000 to 250,000 clones, approximately 88% seen once; the top ten hold roughly an eighth. Material for sequencing was PBMCs. The receptors derive from a woman in her 30s in good health and CMV-seropositive.

This sequence joins TRBV11-3 and TRBJ1-1; 8 positions match TRBD1. The germline V gene encodes CDR1 SGHNT and CDR2 YENEEA. The CDR3 spans 18 residues. The trim removed 0 bases at V and 0 bases at J, leaving 9 bases unmatched. The CDR3 loop is CASSLDWRQGLLNTEAFF. In DNA form, the CDR3 reads TGTGCCAGCAGCTTAGATTGGAGACAGGGGCTATTGAACACTGAAGCTTTCTTT. The full variable domain, in which reference TRBV11-3 and TRBJ1-1 provide the parts outside the CDR3, is EAGVVQSPRYKIIEKKQPVAFWCNPISGHNTLYWYLQNLGQGPELLIRYENEEAVDDSQLPKDRFSAERLKGVDSTLKIQPAELGDSAVYLCASSLDWRQGLLNTEAFFGQGTRLTVV.

The chain joins TRBV6-5 to TRBJ2-7, with a tentative D call TRBD2 (6 bases). The germline V and J ends were trimmed by 0 bases and 7 bases, with 16 bases remaining between them. The CDR3 runs to 15 residues. From germline, CDR1 is MNHEY and CDR2 SVGAGI. The CDR3 DNA is TGTGCCAGCAGTTACTCGAGTTCTGGGAGGCTGGAGCAGTACTTC. Its protein product is CASSYSSSGRLEQYF.

The chain carries TRBV5-5 and TRBJ1-2; 9 positions agree with TRBD1. The J segment lost 0 bases and the V segment lost 2 bases, leaving 8 bases of the junction unmatched. Germline V gene data show CDR1 as SGHKS and CDR2 as YYEKEE (reference sequence). This CDR3 comprises 17 residues. This CDR3 is CASSFTGGSLPNYGYTF. CDR3 nucleotides: TGTGCCAGCAGCTTTACAGGGGGCTCCCTTCCTAACTATGGCTACACCTTC.

This clone was counted once. The chain uses TRBV7-9 and TRBJ1-5; D not resolved. The CDR3 sequence is 12 residues long. Germline V lookup: CDR1 SEHNR, CDR2 FQNEAQ (reference sequence). Trimming removed 5 bases from V and 6 bases from J, with 8 bases in between. DNA of the CDR3: TGTGCCAGCAGCCCAAGTGGTCAGCCCCAGCATTTT. This encodes CASSPSGQPQHF.

The V call is TRBV25-1, the J call TRBJ2-1; a weak D match, TRBD2 (6 bases). The CDR3 consists of 15 residues. Germline loops: CDR1 MGHDK, CDR2 SYGVNS. The V gene lost 3 bases and the J gene lost 7 bases, with 16 bases spanning the gap. The CDR3 sequence is CASSEWREAPNEQFF. CDR3 in DNA: TGTGCCAGCAGTGAGTGGAGGGAGGCACCGAATGAGCAGTTCTTC.

This chain connects TRBV7-6 to TRBJ1-4; 8 bases are shared with TRBD1. Germline V lookup: CDR1 SGHVS, CDR2 FNYEAQ. Trimming removed 3 bases from V and 7 bases from J; junction bases left unmatched: 19. The length of the CDR3 is 19 residues. This chain's CDR3 is CASSFNTETDRGRSEKLFF. The CDR3 DNA sequence: TGTGCCAGCAGCTTCAATACCGAAACCGACAGGGGAAGGAGTGAAAAACTGTTTTTT.

This chain links TRBV25-1 with TRBJ2-3; D is undetermined. V was shortened by 2 bases and J by 2 bases, with 8 bases between the two germline ends. Per germline, CDR1 MGHDK and CDR2 SYGVNS. CDR3 length: 14 residues. CDR3 sequence: CASSERQTTDTQYF. The CDR3 bases are TGTGCCAGCAGTGAACGCCAGACCACAGATACGCAGTATTTT. The whole variable domain, remainder taken from reference TRBV25-1 and TRBJ2-3, is EADIYQTPRYLVIGTGKKITLECSQTMGHDKMYWYQQDPGMELHLIHYSYGVNSTEKGDLSSESTVSRIRTEHFPLTLESARPSHTSQYLCASSERQTTDTQYFGPGTRLTVL.

This clone was recorded a few times. The rearrangement uses TRBV18 and TRBJ2-4, with 8 nucleotides matching TRBD2. Germline CDR1 is KGHSH and CDR2 is LQKENI. The trim removed 5 bases at V and 5 bases at J, leaving 5 bases unmatched. The CDR3 covers 14 residues. The CDR3 spells CASSSTSGENIQYF. The CDR3 DNA reads TGTGCCAGCTCATCTACTAGCGGAGAAAACATTCAGTACTTC.

The genes are TRBV30 and TRBJ1-1; TRBD1 is a possible D gene (5 bases). The ends were cut back, 1 base at V and 5 bases at J, with 11 bases in the middle. The germline CDR1 and CDR2 sequences are GTSNPN and SVGIG (reference sequence). This CDR3 has 13 residues. The CDR3 DNA reads as TGTGCCTGGAGTGATCAGGGTGGGACTGAAGCTTTCTTT. It encodes CAWSDQGGTEAFF.

V is TRBV6-5 and J is TRBJ1-1; D gene ambiguous. CDR3 length: 13 amino acids. V lost 7 bases to trimming and J lost 3 bases, with 12 bases between them. Germline values: CDR1 MNHEY, CDR2 SVGAGI. The CDR3 DNA reads as TGTGCCAGCAATGTGGGGATGGACACTGAAGCTTTCTTT. Its protein product is CASNVGMDTEAFF.

V usage is TRBV7-8 and J usage is TRBJ2-5; 9 nucleotides agree with TRBD2. J gave up 4 bases and V 1 base, and 10 bases lay outside the gene matches. CDR3 length equals 17 residues. Germline CDR1 reads SGHVS; CDR2 reads FQNEAQ. In DNA form, the CDR3 reads TGTGCCAGCAGCTTAGTGGTCTTAGCGGGAGAGCGAGAGACCCAGTACTTC. Its protein is CASSLVVLAGERETQYF.

The chain carries TRBV5-8 and TRBJ2-5; 9 bases are shared with TRBD1. Germline V gene lookup returns CDR1 SGHTS and CDR2 YDEGEE. The CDR3 has 16 residues. J lost 5 bases, V lost 1 base, and 9 bases had no gene match. The CDR3 coding sequence is TGTGCCAGCAGCTTGAACCGGGACAGGGACGGGGAGACCCAGTACTTC. It codes for CASSLNRDRDGETQYF.

This rearrangement joins TRBV29-1 to TRBJ2-5, with unresolved D. CDR3 length: 10 amino acids. Germline lookup yields CDR1 SQVTM and CDR2 ANQGSEA. V was pared by 7 bases and J by 5 bases, with 8 bases between. CDR3 in DNA: TGCAGCGGTGGGGTTGAGACCCAGTACTTC. Its translation is CSGGVETQYF.

V and J are TRBV30 and TRBJ2-1; TRBD2 might be the D (6 bases). V shed 6 bases and J shed 6 bases, with 15 bases lying between them. The CDR3 contains 13 residues. From germline, CDR1 is GTSNPN and CDR2 SVGIG (reference sequence). The CDR3 sequence is CACAGLALNEQFF. In DNA, the CDR3 is TGTGCCTGCGCGGGACTCGCTCTCAATGAGCAGTTCTTC.

The genes are TRBV6-4 and TRBJ1-2; D remains ambiguous. Germline CDR1 is MRHNA and CDR2 is SNTAGT. The CDR3 is 12 amino acids. The V and J ends lost 2 bases and 4 bases respectively, with 5 bases between them. CDR3 bases: TGTGCCAGCAGTGACGCCGGCTATGGCTACACCTTC. This codes for CASSDAGYGYTF.

This sequence joins TRBV30 and TRBJ1-4; tentative D call: TRBD1 (5 bases). Per germline, CDR1 GTSNPN and CDR2 SVGIG (reference sequence). This CDR3 contains 13 residues. Trimming left V 3 bases short and J 7 bases short, with 12 bases between. DNA for the CDR3: TGTGCCTGGAGGGCAGGGTCGGGTGAAAAACTGTTTTTT. Protein sequence: CAWRAGSGEKLFF.

This chain links TRBV11-2 with TRBJ2-2; 7 bases are shared with TRBD1. CDR1 SGHAT and CDR2 FQNNGV come from the germline V gene. The V gene end was trimmed by 6 bases and the J gene end by 5 bases; junction bases not matched to a gene: 9. The CDR3 is 15 residues long. The CDR3 DNA reads TGTGCCAGCAGGAGGACAGGCGGGTGGACCGGGGAGCTGTTTTTT. Protein product: CASRRTGGWTGELFF. The full variable domain, in which reference TRBV11-2 and TRBJ2-2 provide the parts outside the CDR3, is EAGVAQSPRYKIIEKRQSVAFWCNPISGHATLYWYQQILGQGPKLLIQFQNNGVVDDSQLPKDRFSAERLKGVDSTLKIQPAKLEDSAVYLCASRRTGGWTGELFFGEGSRLTVL.

This chain links TRBV9 with TRBJ1-2; tentatively, D is TRBD1 (6 bases). CDR1 and CDR2 (germline): SGDLS, YYNGEE. Trimming stripped 2 bases from V and 10 bases from J, with 21 bases between. The CDR3 length is 15 residues. DNA of the CDR3: TGTGCCAGCAGCGTTGAACCCGGGACAAAGGGGGACTACACCTTC. Amino acids: CASSVEPGTKGDYTF.

The chain uses TRBV27 and TRBJ1-1; D is possibly TRBD1 (5 bases). This CDR3 is built from 14 residues. The germline V gene encodes CDR1 MNHEY and CDR2 SMNVEV (reference sequence). The V and J ends lost 4 bases and 4 bases respectively, with 13 bases between them. The CDR3 sequence: CASSYSWGGTEAFF. CDR3 sequence (DNA): TGTGCCAGCAGTTATAGTTGGGGGGGCACTGAAGCTTTCTTT.

The genes are TRBV9 and TRBJ1-1; D is perhaps TRBD1 (5 bases). The CDR3 has 14 amino acids. CDR1 and CDR2 (germline): SGDLS, YYNGEE. Trimming left V 1 base short and J 6 bases short, with 13 bases between. This CDR3 reads CASSVSGEGAEAFF. The CDR3 DNA is TGTGCCAGCAGCGTATCAGGTGAAGGGGCTGAAGCTTTCTTT. Filled out from reference TRBV9 and TRBJ1-1, the complete variable domain reads DSGVTQTPKHLITATGQRVTLRCSPRSGDLSVYWYQQSLDQGLQFLIQYYNGEERAKGNILERFSAQQFPDLHSELNLSSLELGDSALYFCASSVSGEGAEAFFGQGTRLTVV.

The rearrangement uses TRBV4-3 and TRBJ2-7; D ambiguous. Germline CDR1 is LGHNA and CDR2 is YSLEER. V was shortened by 6 bases and J by 3 bases, with 15 bases between the two germline ends. The CDR3 runs 14 residues. For the CDR3, the DNA is TGCGCCAGCAGTAAGAGGACGGGCTTCTACGAGCAGTACTTC. Residues: CASSKRTGFYEQYF.

CDR3 residues: CASRDRYYSNQPQHF. The CDR3 DNA reads as TGTGCCTCCCGAGACAGATATTATAGCAATCAGCCCCAGCATTTT. This chain links TRBV6-1 with TRBJ1-5; possible D gene TRBD1, 5 bases. This CDR3 has 15 residues. Trimming took off 11 bases at V and 0 bases at J, with 17 bases between the two ends. Germline V gives CDR1 MNHNS, CDR2 SASEGT.

The chain combines TRBV5-4 with TRBJ2-3; D gene uncertain. Trimming shortened V by 3 bases and J by 2 bases, and 7 bases separated the two germline ends. The CDR3 is 13 residues long. CDR1 and CDR2 from the germline V gene are SGHNT and YYREEE (reference sequence). The CDR3 protein is CASSSLPTDTQYF. CDR3 sequence (DNA): TGTGCCAGCAGCTCCCTACCCACAGATACGCAGTATTTT.

The gene calls are TRBV11-3 and TRBJ2-1; D remains unclear. CDR3 size: 16 residues. CDR1 and CDR2 (germline): SGHNT, YENEEA. V lost 0 bases and J 0 bases, leaving 9 bases between the germline ends. As DNA, the CDR3 is TGTGCCAGCAGCTTAGATGTGTCAAGCTCCTACAATGAGCAGTTCTTC. This encodes CASSLDVSSSYNEQFF.

J is TRBJ2-2 and V is TRBV5-1, with 7 bases aligning to TRBD1. CDR1 SGHRS and CDR2 YFSETQ come from the germline V gene. The V segment lost 4 bases and the J segment 4 bases; nucleotides outside the gene matches: 7. The CDR3 loop spans 15 amino acids. The DNA for the CDR3 is TGCGCCAGCAGCCGGGACAGAGAAGCCACCGGGGAGCTGTTTTTT. Protein product: CASSRDREATGELFF.

The chain uses TRBV7-2 and TRBJ2-5; D is unresolved. Trimming stripped 2 bases from V and 4 bases from J, with 11 bases between. From germline, CDR1 is SGHTA and CDR2 FQGNSA. This CDR3 is built from 14 residues. The CDR3 nucleotides read TGTGCCAGCAGCTTAAATGGGCTAGGAGAGACCCAGTACTTC. Protein: CASSLNGLGETQYF.

The chain recombines TRBV15 with TRBJ1-1; D ambiguous. Trimming took off 3 bases at V and 3 bases at J, with 8 bases between the two ends. The germline V gene has CDR1 LNHNV and CDR2 YYDKDF (reference sequence). CDR3 length: 13 residues. The CDR3 coding sequence is TGTGCCACCAGCAGCCCAGTGGACACTGAAGCTTTCTTT. Translated: CATSSPVDTEAFF.